Shown below are 9 T cell receptor beta chains from a single sample sequenced in a study of shared clonotypes between healthy human individuals. Sequencing used immunoSEQ multiplex PCR; TCRdb keeps in-frame clones, though not all of them. The sample holds 1,400,000 or so clones, approximately 98.5% seen once. Material for sequencing was naive CD4+ T cells sorted from blood. Subset described: CD45RA+ positively selected. These receptors were taken from a young man in good health.

This chain links TRBV9 with TRBJ2-3; D is unresolved. With 2 bases removed from V and 3 bases from J, the gap between germline ends came to 13 bases. Germline loops: CDR1 SGDLS, CDR2 YYNGEE. This CDR3 comprises 15 residues. CDR3 coding DNA: TGTGCCAGCAGCGTCATGGCAGGAGAGACAGATACGCAGTATTTT. Its translation is CASSVMAGETDTQYF. Full variable domain (remainder filled in from reference TRBV9 and TRBJ2-3): DSGVTQTPKHLITATGQRVTLRCSPRSGDLSVYWYQQSLDQGLQFLIQYYNGEERAKGNILERFSAQQFPDLHSELNLSSLELGDSALYFCASSVMAGETDTQYFGPGTRLTVL.

The rearrangement uses TRBV10-1 and TRBJ2-1; weak D call: TRBD1 (6 bases). CDR1 and CDR2 from the germline V gene are WNHNN and SYGVQD (reference sequence). V lost 0 bases, J lost 1 base, and 10 bases lay in between. The CDR3 length is 16 residues. The CDR3 region is CASSESDRRSYNEQFF. CDR3 DNA: TGCGCCAGCAGTGAGTCCGACAGGAGGTCCTACAATGAGCAGTTCTTC.

The DNA for the CDR3 is TGTGCCAGCAGGCCCGGGGGCGGCGACTCCTACGAGCAGTACTTC. The encoded protein is CASRPGGGDSYEQYF. This chain links TRBV28 with TRBJ2-7; the D call may be TRBD1 or TRBD2 (6 bases each). V lost 6 bases, J lost 0 bases, and 15 bases lay in between. CDR1 and CDR2 from the germline V gene are MDHEN and SYDVKM. The CDR3 is made up of 15 amino acids.

This chain connects TRBV19 to TRBJ1-5; D is undetermined. Between the trimmed V and J ends, which lost 5 bases and 0 bases, there was a span of 8 bases. The germline V gene has CDR1 LNHDA and CDR2 SQIVND (reference sequence). This CDR3 has 14 amino acids. The DNA for the CDR3 is TGTGCCAGTAGTGGCAGATATAGCAATCAGCCCCAGCATTTT. Its translation is CASSGRYSNQPQHF.

In DNA, the CDR3 is TGTGCCAGCAGTCGGGCGGGGTCAACTAATGAAAAACTGTTTTTT. Protein: CASSRAGSTNEKLFF. The chain has TRBV7-9 and TRBJ1-4; D gene unclear. Germline V gene data show CDR1 as SEHNR and CDR2 as FQNEAQ (reference sequence). CDR3 length: 15 residues. Deletions cut 6 bases from V and 0 bases from J, with 11 bases between.

This chain joins TRBV11-2 and TRBJ2-2; 8 bases agree with TRBD2. Germline trimming cut 2 bases from V and 1 base from J; bases unmatched to any gene: 6. The germline CDR1 and CDR2 sequences are SGHAT and FQNNGV. This CDR3 has 17 residues. The CDR3 sequence is CASSLQVLAGNTGELFF. As DNA, the CDR3 is TGTGCCAGCAGCTTACAGGTGCTAGCGGGGAACACCGGGGAGCTGTTTTTT.

The chain is built from TRBV4-1 and TRBJ2-3; D is ambiguous. Germline V CDR1 and CDR2: MGHRA, YSYEKL. This CDR3 comprises 13 residues. The V end lost 4 bases, the J end lost 0 bases, and 5 bases lay between the germline ends. CDR3 protein: CASSRPSTDTQYF. CDR3 bases: TGCGCCAGCAGCCGACCTAGCACAGATACGCAGTATTTT.

For the CDR3, the DNA is TGTGCCAGCAGGCTGCTGAGGGCGTCCTACGAGCAGTACTTC. Translation: CASRLLRASYEQYF. This chain joins TRBV27 and TRBJ2-7; possible D gene TRBD2, 5 bases. V lost 6 bases and J lost 1, with 13 bases in between. CDR1 and CDR2 from the germline V gene are MNHEY and SMNVEV (reference sequence). This CDR3 has 14 residues.

This chain joins TRBV7-8 and TRBJ2-3; 12 nucleotides line up with TRBD2. V was pared by 0 bases and J by 3 bases, with 4 bases of the junction left unmatched. CDR1 is SGHVS, CDR2 FQNEAQ, per germline. CDR3 length equals 17 residues. CDR3 sequence reads: CASSLAMTSGRTDTQYF. DNA for the CDR3: TGTGCCAGCAGCTTAGCAATGACTAGCGGGAGAACAGATACGCAGTATTTT.